The text below deals with one T cell receptor beta chain. Its cognate antigen is unknown. The data are from a study of OX40 agonist ivuxolimab in advanced cancers. Sequenced by immunoSEQ multiplex PCR; TCRdb stores in-frame clones only, minus some. Of approximately 40,000 clones listed, about 83% were seen once; the top ten hold approximately 22%. Study-level results: Certain nonresponding patients likewise had low normalized T-cell clonal expansion. No determination was made of the antigen specificity of the expanded peripheral T cells.

With 1 base removed from V and 1 base from J, the gap between germline ends came to 11 bases. The germline CDR1 and CDR2 sequences are SGHVS and FNYEAQ. This CDR3 region has 15 residues. The sample in question was CD4+ or CD8+ T cells sorted from blood, obtained in a trial of the OX40 agonist ivuxolimab. This clonotype was sampled from an adult with an advanced solid tumor such as melanoma, head and neck, liver or kidney cancer. The chain recombines TRBV7-6 with TRBJ2-7; D remains unclear. The CDR3 spells CASSLEGSLSYEQYF. The CDR3 coding sequence is TGTGCCAGCAGCTTAGAAGGCAGTCTATCCTACGAGCAGTACTTC.